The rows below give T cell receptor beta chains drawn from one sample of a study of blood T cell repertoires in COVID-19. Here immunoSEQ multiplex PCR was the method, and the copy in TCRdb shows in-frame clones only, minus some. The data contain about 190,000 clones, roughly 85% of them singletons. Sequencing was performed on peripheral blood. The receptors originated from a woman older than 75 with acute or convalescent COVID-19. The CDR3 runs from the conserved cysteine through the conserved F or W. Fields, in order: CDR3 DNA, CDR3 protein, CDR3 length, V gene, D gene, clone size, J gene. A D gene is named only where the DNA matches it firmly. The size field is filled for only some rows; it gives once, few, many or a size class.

CDR3 DNA: TGTGCCAGCAGCACGGACAGGAACACTGAAGCTTTCTTT
CDR3 protein: CASSTDRNTEAFF
CDR3 length: 13
V gene: TRBV2
D gene: -
clone size: -
J gene: TRBJ1-1

CDR3 DNA: TGTGCCAGCAGCTCCCCCCATGCTGAAGCTTTCTTT
CDR3 protein: CASSSPHAEAFF
CDR3 length: 12
V gene: TRBV3-1/TRBV3-2
D gene: -
clone size: -
J gene: TRBJ1-1

CDR3 DNA: TGCAGTGCTAGTCTTAGGGGGGGACTAGCGGGAGTGTACGAGACCCAGTACTTC
CDR3 protein: CSASLRGGLAGVYETQYF
CDR3 length: 18
V gene: TRBV20-1
D gene: TRBD2
clone size: -
J gene: TRBJ2-5

CDR3 DNA: TGTGCCAGCAGTTTACAAGGGGGTTATAATTCACCCCTCCACTTT
CDR3 protein: CASSLQGGYNSPLHF
CDR3 length: 15
V gene: TRBV27
D gene: -
clone size: -
J gene: TRBJ1-6

CDR3 DNA: TGTGCCAGTGGGGGCGGGTCGGGATTAGAGACCCAGTACTTC
CDR3 protein: CASGGGSGLETQYF
CDR3 length: 14
V gene: TRBV27
D gene: -
clone size: -
J gene: TRBJ2-5

CDR3 DNA: TGTGCCAGCAGTTACAGGGACAGCAGAAACACCATATATTTT
CDR3 protein: CASSYRDSRNTIYF
CDR3 length: 14
V gene: TRBV6-6
D gene: TRBD1
clone size: -
J gene: TRBJ1-3

CDR3 DNA: TGTGCCAGCTCACCAGGGGGCGGGAACACTGAAGCTTTCTTT
CDR3 protein: CASSPGGGNTEAFF
CDR3 length: 14
V gene: TRBV18
D gene: -
clone size: -
J gene: TRBJ1-1

CDR3 DNA: TGCGCCAGCAGCCCACCCTGGACTCGCCTGGGGGCCAACGTCCTGACTTTC
CDR3 protein: CASSPPWTRLGANVLTF
CDR3 length: 17
V gene: TRBV5-1
D gene: -
clone size: -
J gene: TRBJ2-6

CDR3 DNA: TGTGCCAGCAGCCCGGGGCAGGGGAATCAGCCCCAGCATTTT
CDR3 protein: CASSPGQGNQPQHF
CDR3 length: 14
V gene: TRBV7-9
D gene: -
clone size: -
J gene: TRBJ1-5

CDR3 DNA: TGTGCCAGCAGCTTAACAGGGGGCTTGGGTGGCTACACCTTC
CDR3 protein: CASSLTGGLGGYTF
CDR3 length: 14
V gene: TRBV5-6
D gene: TRBD1
clone size: once
J gene: TRBJ1-2

CDR3 DNA: TGTGCCTTAACAGGGGGCGGAACTGAAGCTTTCTTT
CDR3 protein: CALTGGGTEAFF
CDR3 length: 12
V gene: TRBV30
D gene: TRBD1
clone size: -
J gene: TRBJ1-1

CDR3 DNA: TGTGCCAGTAGCGCTTTTTTCGGGACACCTAGCAATCAGCCCCAGCATTTT
CDR3 protein: CASSAFFGTPSNQPQHF
CDR3 length: 17
V gene: TRBV19
D gene: -
clone size: -
J gene: TRBJ1-5

CDR3 DNA: TGCGCCAGCAGTGAGCCCGGTAACACAGATACGCAGTATTTT
CDR3 protein: CASSEPGNTDTQYF
CDR3 length: 14
V gene: TRBV10-1
D gene: -
clone size: -
J gene: TRBJ2-3

CDR3 DNA: TGTGCCAGCAGCCCCCACCGGGACAGTCAAGAGACCCAGTACTTC
CDR3 protein: CASSPHRDSQETQYF
CDR3 length: 15
V gene: TRBV7-9
D gene: TRBD1
clone size: -
J gene: TRBJ2-5

CDR3 DNA: TGTGCCTGGAGTGTCGCTCCTACAGGGGACACTGAAGCTTTCTTT
CDR3 protein: CAWSVAPTGDTEAFF
CDR3 length: 15
V gene: TRBV30
D gene: TRBD1
clone size: -
J gene: TRBJ1-1

CDR3 DNA: TGTGCCTGGAGTGTAGGGCTAGCTCTGGAGACCCAGTACTTC
CDR3 protein: CAWSVGLALETQYF
CDR3 length: 14
V gene: TRBV30
D gene: -
clone size: -
J gene: TRBJ2-5

CDR3 DNA: TGTGCCAGCAGCTTAGCCCTAGCTGCCGGGGAGCTGTTTTTT
CDR3 protein: CASSLALAAGELFF
CDR3 length: 14
V gene: TRBV7-2
D gene: -
clone size: -
J gene: TRBJ2-2

CDR3 DNA: TGTGCCAGCAGCTTTGATGCTACCTACAATGAGCAGTTCTTC
CDR3 protein: CASSFDATYNEQFF
CDR3 length: 14
V gene: TRBV11-3
D gene: -
clone size: -
J gene: TRBJ2-1

CDR3 DNA: TGTGCCAGCAGCTTGGTTCCGGGCCAAGAGACCCAGTACTTC
CDR3 protein: CASSLVPGQETQYF
CDR3 length: 14
V gene: TRBV7-3
D gene: -
clone size: -
J gene: TRBJ2-5

CDR3 DNA: TGTGCCAGCAGTTACTCAGGGACTAGCGGGAGCTACGAGCAGTACTTC
CDR3 protein: CASSYSGTSGSYEQYF
CDR3 length: 16
V gene: TRBV6-5
D gene: TRBD2
clone size: -
J gene: TRBJ2-7

CDR3 DNA: TGTGCCAGCAGACCCTCGGGACAGGGGGACCATGGCTACACCTTC
CDR3 protein: CASRPSGQGDHGYTF
CDR3 length: 15
V gene: TRBV6-4
D gene: TRBD1
clone size: once
J gene: TRBJ1-2

CDR3 DNA: TGTGCCAGCAGCGTAATGCCGGGGACTCGTGGGGACAATGAGCAGTTCTTC
CDR3 protein: CASSVMPGTRGDNEQFF
CDR3 length: 17
V gene: TRBV9
D gene: -
clone size: -
J gene: TRBJ2-1

CDR3 DNA: TGCGCCAGCAGTCAAACCGGGACAGGGATATTCGGGGAGCTGTTTTTT
CDR3 protein: CASSQTGTGIFGELFF
CDR3 length: 16
V gene: TRBV23-1
D gene: TRBD1
clone size: -
J gene: TRBJ2-2

CDR3 DNA: TGTGCCAGCAGCCCCAGTTGGGGCGGGGGGCCGGGCGGGGAGCTGTTTTTT
CDR3 protein: CASSPSWGGGPGGELFF
CDR3 length: 17
V gene: TRBV7-2
D gene: TRBD2
clone size: -
J gene: TRBJ2-2

CDR3 DNA: TGTGCCAGCAGCCTTCGAGGGGGTGAAAAACTGTTTTTT
CDR3 protein: CASSLRGGEKLFF
CDR3 length: 13
V gene: TRBV3-1/TRBV3-2
D gene: -
clone size: once
J gene: TRBJ1-4

CDR3 DNA: TGTGCCGCTTCGCAGGGTGGTTATGGCTACACCTTC
CDR3 protein: CAASQGGYGYTF
CDR3 length: 12
V gene: TRBV24-1
D gene: -
clone size: -
J gene: TRBJ1-2

CDR3 DNA: TGTGCCACCAGCATTATGACACCGCCCTACGAGCAGTACTTC
CDR3 protein: CATSIMTPPYEQYF
CDR3 length: 14
V gene: TRBV15
D gene: -
clone size: few
J gene: TRBJ2-7

CDR3 DNA: TGTGCTAGCAGCCTGGGGGGGGTAATAGAGACCCAGTACTTC
CDR3 protein: CASSLGGVIETQYF
CDR3 length: 14
V gene: TRBV7-7
D gene: TRBD2
clone size: -
J gene: TRBJ2-5

CDR3 DNA: TGTGCCAGCTCAAAGGGGACATTAAACAATGAGCAGTTCTTC
CDR3 protein: CASSKGTLNNEQFF
CDR3 length: 14
V gene: TRBV18
D gene: -
clone size: -
J gene: TRBJ2-1

CDR3 DNA: TGTGCCAGCAGCTTAGTTGCTAGCGGATCCTACAATGAGCAGTTCTTC
CDR3 protein: CASSLVASGSYNEQFF
CDR3 length: 16
V gene: TRBV7-2
D gene: TRBD2
clone size: -
J gene: TRBJ2-1

CDR3 DNA: TGCAGCGTTGGGCCCCGGGACGGGGAGCTGTTTTTT
CDR3 protein: CSVGPRDGELFF
CDR3 length: 12
V gene: TRBV29-1
D gene: -
clone size: -
J gene: TRBJ2-2

CDR3 DNA: TGTGCCAGCAGCTCTGGGCCTAGCGGGGAATACGAGCAGTACTTC
CDR3 protein: CASSSGPSGEYEQYF
CDR3 length: 15
V gene: TRBV7-6
D gene: TRBD2
clone size: -
J gene: TRBJ2-7

CDR3 DNA: TGTGCCAGCAGTTTATTCGACTATGGCTACACCTTC
CDR3 protein: CASSLFDYGYTF
CDR3 length: 12
V gene: TRBV28
D gene: -
clone size: -
J gene: TRBJ1-2

CDR3 DNA: TGTGCCTGGAGTACCTCTCGGGGGGTCTACGAGCAGTACTTC
CDR3 protein: CAWSTSRGVYEQYF
CDR3 length: 14
V gene: TRBV30
D gene: TRBD2
clone size: -
J gene: TRBJ2-7

CDR3 DNA: TGTGCCAGCAGCTTATACTCGACAGGGATTAGTAATGAGCAGTTCTTC
CDR3 protein: CASSLYSTGISNEQFF
CDR3 length: 16
V gene: TRBV5-4
D gene: TRBD1
clone size: -
J gene: TRBJ2-1

CDR3 DNA: TGTGCCAGCAGCTTAGGGGGACTCTCTGGAAACACCATATATTTT
CDR3 protein: CASSLGGLSGNTIYF
CDR3 length: 15
V gene: TRBV7-2
D gene: -
clone size: -
J gene: TRBJ1-3

CDR3 DNA: TGCGCCAGCAGCTCGGACCCGGGGGGGAATGAAAAACTGTTTTTT
CDR3 protein: CASSSDPGGNEKLFF
CDR3 length: 15
V gene: TRBV5-1
D gene: -
clone size: -
J gene: TRBJ1-4

CDR3 DNA: TGTGCCAGCAGCTTCTCCTTGAGAGGGGGACAGGGCAATCAGCCCCAGCATTTT
CDR3 protein: CASSFSLRGGQGNQPQHF
CDR3 length: 18
V gene: TRBV5-6
D gene: TRBD1
clone size: -
J gene: TRBJ1-5

CDR3 DNA: TGTGCCAGTAGTTACCAGGACTCTGGAAACACCATATATTTT
CDR3 protein: CASSYQDSGNTIYF
CDR3 length: 14
V gene: TRBV19
D gene: -
clone size: -
J gene: TRBJ1-3

CDR3 DNA: TGTGCCAGCAGTTCCGGACTAGCGGGAGAGGGCATTCAGTACTTC
CDR3 protein: CASSSGLAGEGIQYF
CDR3 length: 15
V gene: TRBV6-5
D gene: TRBD2
clone size: few
J gene: TRBJ2-4

CDR3 DNA: TGTGCCTGGGCGGGGGGTTCGCAGAATCCTGATCAGCCCCAGCATTTT
CDR3 protein: CAWAGGSQNPDQPQHF
CDR3 length: 16
V gene: TRBV30
D gene: -
clone size: -
J gene: TRBJ1-5

CDR3 DNA: TGTGCCAGCAGCGTAGAAGACAGTGGGGAAAAACTGTTTTTT
CDR3 protein: CASSVEDSGEKLFF
CDR3 length: 14
V gene: TRBV9
D gene: -
clone size: -
J gene: TRBJ1-4

CDR3 DNA: TGTGCCAGCAGCATTAGACAGTTGGAGACCCAGTACTTC
CDR3 protein: CASSIRQLETQYF
CDR3 length: 13
V gene: TRBV7-2
D gene: -
clone size: -
J gene: TRBJ2-5

CDR3 DNA: TGTGCCATCACCGACCTAAGGGGGAACTATGGCTACACCTTC
CDR3 protein: CAITDLRGNYGYTF
CDR3 length: 14
V gene: TRBV10-3
D gene: -
clone size: -
J gene: TRBJ1-2

CDR3 DNA: TGTGCCAGCAGTTTACCGGTCGGGGGCTACACCTTC
CDR3 protein: CASSLPVGGYTF
CDR3 length: 12
V gene: TRBV28
D gene: -
clone size: -
J gene: TRBJ1-2

CDR3 DNA: TGTGCCAGCTCACCACAGATGCTTGCCAGGGTGAATCAGCCCCAGCATTTT
CDR3 protein: CASSPQMLARVNQPQHF
CDR3 length: 17
V gene: TRBV18
D gene: -
clone size: -
J gene: TRBJ1-5

CDR3 DNA: TGTGCCAGCAGCTTATATGGGACTAGCGGGAGCAATGAGCAGTTCTTC
CDR3 protein: CASSLYGTSGSNEQFF
CDR3 length: 16
V gene: TRBV7-2
D gene: TRBD2
clone size: -
J gene: TRBJ2-1

CDR3 DNA: TGTGCCAGCAGTGAATTGCGGGGGGGCAATGAGCAGTTCTTC
CDR3 protein: CASSELRGGNEQFF
CDR3 length: 14
V gene: TRBV25-1
D gene: TRBD2
clone size: -
J gene: TRBJ2-1

CDR3 DNA: TGTGCCAGTAGCCAGACTAGCGGGAGAGCTACGCAGTATTTT
CDR3 protein: CASSQTSGRATQYF
CDR3 length: 14
V gene: TRBV19
D gene: TRBD2
clone size: -
J gene: TRBJ2-3

CDR3 DNA: TGTGCCAGCAGCTTAGCATTCCAGGGATTAGGTGGCTACACCTTC
CDR3 protein: CASSLAFQGLGGYTF
CDR3 length: 15
V gene: TRBV7-8
D gene: -
clone size: -
J gene: TRBJ1-2